Listed below are T cell receptor beta chains from one sample, sequenced in a study of T cell clones after liver transplantation. The protocol was immunoSEQ multiplex PCR, while the TCRdb copy is restricted to in-frame clones and leaves out a portion. This sample has just over 60,000 clones, with around 75% found just once. The specimen comprised CD4+ T cells from blood, sampled before liver transplant. The receptor set was obtained from a human donor who received a liver transplant. Both conserved end residues are part of each CDR3.

V gene	J gene	CDR3 protein
TRBV11-2	TRBJ2-5	CASSLDGGQGETQYF
TRBV5-1	TRBJ1-1	CASSFTSGNTEAFF
TRBV5-4	TRBJ2-7	CASSRDRNYEQYF
TRBV5-4	TRBJ1-6	CASSLAAGDNSPLHF
TRBV2	TRBJ2-7	CASSVRGYEQYF
TRBV10-3	TRBJ1-2	CAISESPGGHYGYTF
TRBV7-2	TRBJ1-2	CASSRANYGYTF
TRBV18	TRBJ1-1	CASSPRTGGLMNTEAFF
TRBV19	TRBJ2-5	CASSTGRGETQYF
TRBV5-1	TRBJ2-1	CASSLAEGAYNEQFF
TRBV5-1	TRBJ2-2	CASSATGTKNTGELFF
TRBV4-1	TRBJ2-3	CASSSSPRRADTQYF
TRBV7-2	TRBJ1-5	CASSFKSNQPQHF
TRBV29-1	TRBJ1-4	CSVGQGVGEKLFF
TRBV5-4	TRBJ2-3	CASSYSGGTSNLGDTQYF